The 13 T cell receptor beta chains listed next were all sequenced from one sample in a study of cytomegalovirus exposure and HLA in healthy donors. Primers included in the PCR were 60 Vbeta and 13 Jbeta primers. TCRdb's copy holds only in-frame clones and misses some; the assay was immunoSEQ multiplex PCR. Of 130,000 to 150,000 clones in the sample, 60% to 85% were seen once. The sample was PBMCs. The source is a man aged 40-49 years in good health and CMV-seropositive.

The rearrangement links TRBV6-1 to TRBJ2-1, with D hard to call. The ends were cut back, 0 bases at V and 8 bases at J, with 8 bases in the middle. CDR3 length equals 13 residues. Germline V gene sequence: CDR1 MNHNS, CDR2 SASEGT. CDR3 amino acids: CASSEASRHEQFF. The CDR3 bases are TGTGCCAGCAGTGAAGCTAGCCGCCATGAGCAGTTCTTC.

The CDR3 here is CASSGGQGGNTEAFF. The DNA for the CDR3 is TGTGCCAGCAGTGGGGGACAGGGCGGAAACACTGAAGCTTTCTTT. The chain combines TRBV28 with TRBJ1-1; 9 bases fit TRBD1. Germline V CDR1 and CDR2: MDHEN, SYDVKM. The V segment lost 5 bases and the J segment 2 bases; nucleotides outside the gene matches: 6. There are 15 residues in the CDR3.

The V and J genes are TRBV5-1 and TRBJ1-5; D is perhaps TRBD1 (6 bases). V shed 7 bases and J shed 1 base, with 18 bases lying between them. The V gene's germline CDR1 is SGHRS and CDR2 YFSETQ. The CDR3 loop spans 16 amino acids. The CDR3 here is CASSDGQRRSNQPQHF. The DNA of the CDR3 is TGCGCCAGCTCCGACGGACAGCGTCGGAGCAATCAGCCCCAGCATTTT.

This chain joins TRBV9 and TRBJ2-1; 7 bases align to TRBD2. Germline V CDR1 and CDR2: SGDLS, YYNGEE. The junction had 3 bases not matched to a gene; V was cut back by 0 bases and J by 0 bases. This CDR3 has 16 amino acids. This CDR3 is CASSVGAGPSYNEQFF. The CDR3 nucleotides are TGTGCCAGCAGCGTAGGAGCGGGACCCTCCTACAATGAGCAGTTCTTC.

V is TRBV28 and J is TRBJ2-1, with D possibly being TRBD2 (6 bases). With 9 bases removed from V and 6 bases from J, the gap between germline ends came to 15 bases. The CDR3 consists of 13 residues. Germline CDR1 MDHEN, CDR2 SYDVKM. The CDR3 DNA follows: TGTGCCAGTAATACCGGGACTGTCAATGAGCAGTTCTTC. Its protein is CASNTGTVNEQFF.

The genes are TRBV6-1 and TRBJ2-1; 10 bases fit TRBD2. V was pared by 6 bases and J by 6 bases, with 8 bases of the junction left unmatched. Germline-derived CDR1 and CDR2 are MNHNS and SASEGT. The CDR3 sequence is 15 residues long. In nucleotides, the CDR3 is TGTGCCAGCAGGCGGGACAGGACTAGCGGCAATGAGCAGTTCTTC. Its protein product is CASRRDRTSGNEQFF.

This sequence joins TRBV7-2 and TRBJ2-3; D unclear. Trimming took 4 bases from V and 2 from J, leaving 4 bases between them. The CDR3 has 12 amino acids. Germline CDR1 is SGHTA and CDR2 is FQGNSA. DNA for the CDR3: TGTGCCAGCAGCTCCTACACAGATACGCAGTATTTT. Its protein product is CASSSYTDTQYF.

The CDR3 here is CASSIVARRGETQYF. The CDR3 region has the DNA TGTGCCAGTAGTATCGTAGCGAGACGGGGAGAGACCCAGTACTTC. The rearrangement uses TRBV19 and TRBJ2-5; a possible D gene is TRBD2 (5 bases). The CDR3 is 15 amino acids. Trimming stripped 3 bases from V and 4 bases from J, with 15 bases between. Germline V gives CDR1 LNHDA, CDR2 SQIVND (reference sequence).

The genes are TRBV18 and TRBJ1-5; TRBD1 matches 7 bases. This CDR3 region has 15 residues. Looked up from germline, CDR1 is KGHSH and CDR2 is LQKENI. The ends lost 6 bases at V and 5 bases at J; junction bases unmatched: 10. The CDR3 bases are TGTGCCAGCTCCCTCGGGACAGTAGGTGATCAGCCCCAGCATTTT. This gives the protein CASSLGTVGDQPQHF. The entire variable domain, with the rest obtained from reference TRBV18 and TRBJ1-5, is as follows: NAGVMQNPRHLVRRRGQEARLRCSPMKGHSHVYWYRQLPEEGLKFMVYLQKENIIDESGMPKERFSAEFPKEGPSILRIQQVVRGDSAAYFCASSLGTVGDQPQHFGDGTRLSIL.

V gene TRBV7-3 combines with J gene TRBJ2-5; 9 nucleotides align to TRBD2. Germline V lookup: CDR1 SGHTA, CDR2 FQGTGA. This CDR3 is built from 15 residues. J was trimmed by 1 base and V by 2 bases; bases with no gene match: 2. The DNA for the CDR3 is TGTGCCAGCAGCTTAGGCGGGAGGGCCCAAGAGACCCAGTACTTC. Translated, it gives CASSLGGRAQETQYF.

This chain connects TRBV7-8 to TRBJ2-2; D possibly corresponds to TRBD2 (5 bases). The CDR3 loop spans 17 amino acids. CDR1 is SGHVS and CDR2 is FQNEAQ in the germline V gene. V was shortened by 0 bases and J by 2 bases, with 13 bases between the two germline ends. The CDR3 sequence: CASSLALGGFNTGELFF. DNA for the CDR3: TGTGCCAGCAGCTTAGCGCTGGGCGGGTTCAACACCGGGGAGCTGTTTTTT.

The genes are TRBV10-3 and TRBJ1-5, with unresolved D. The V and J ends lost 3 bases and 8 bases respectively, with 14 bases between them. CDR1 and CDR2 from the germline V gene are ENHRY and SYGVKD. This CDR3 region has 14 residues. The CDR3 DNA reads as TGTGCCATCAGTGAATCGGGGAGTAGGGAGCCCCAGCATTTT. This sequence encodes CAISESGSREPQHF.

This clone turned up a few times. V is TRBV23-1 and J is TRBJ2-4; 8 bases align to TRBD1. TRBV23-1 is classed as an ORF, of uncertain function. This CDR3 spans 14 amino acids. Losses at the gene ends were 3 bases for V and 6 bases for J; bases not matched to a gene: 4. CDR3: CASSQNRGLNIQYF. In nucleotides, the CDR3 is TGCGCCAGCAGTCAGAACAGGGGGTTAAACATTCAGTACTTC.